One and the same sample provided the 29 T cell receptor beta chains below, sequenced in a study of blood T cell repertoires in COVID-19. Generated by immunoSEQ multiplex PCR, the TCRdb table keeps only in-frame clones and is missing some. The sample records fewer than 250,000 clones, around 85% being singletons. The source material was peripheral blood. The receptor set was obtained from a woman between 50 and 59 years old with acute or convalescent COVID-19.

The chain carries TRBV20-1 and TRBJ1-3; 10 nucleotides align to TRBD1. V gave up 3 bases and J gave up 5 bases; unmatched junction bases: 10. In germline, CDR1 is DFQATT, CDR2 SNEGSKA (reference sequence). The CDR3 extends over 16 amino acids. CDR3 DNA: TGCAGTGCTAGTCAGAGACAGGGGGCGTCGAGAAACACCATATATTTT. As protein: CSASQRQGASRNTIYF.

The chain couples TRBV7-9 to TRBJ1-2, with TRBD1 identical over 9 bases. Trimming cost V 5 bases and J 8 bases; bases outside gene matches: 3. This CDR3 has 12 amino acids. CDR1 and CDR2 (germline): SEHNR, FQNEAQ (reference sequence). This CDR3 is CASSRTGDGYTF. CDR3 bases: TGTGCCAGCAGCCGGACAGGGGACGGCTACACCTTC.

This clone was seen more than once but under ten times. The genes are TRBV10-3 and TRBJ2-5; D gene ambiguous. Trimming shortened V by 6 bases and J by 2 bases, and 10 bases separated the two germline ends. CDR3 length equals 13 residues. Per germline, CDR1 ENHRY and CDR2 SYGVKD. The DNA of the CDR3 is TGTGCCATCAGCCTTACAGATCAAGAGACCCAGTACTTC. Its translation: CAISLTDQETQYF.

The V gene is TRBV28, the J gene TRBJ1-1, with 11 bases that match TRBD1. The CDR3 is 18 amino acids. The junction had 11 bases not matched to a gene; V was cut back by 1 base and J by 4 bases. The germline V gene encodes CDR1 MDHEN and CDR2 SYDVKM. The CDR3 is CASSLFRTGGRDGTEAFF. CDR3 bases: TGTGCCAGCAGTTTATTCCGGACAGGGGGCCGGGATGGCACTGAAGCTTTCTTT.

The chain is built from TRBV28 and TRBJ1-6; D is perhaps TRBD1 (6 bases). Per the germline V gene, CDR1 is MDHEN and CDR2 is SYDVKM. Trimming pared 10 bases from V and 6 bases from J, leaving 16 bases between. The CDR3 extends over 14 amino acids. CDR3 nucleotides: TGTGCCATCCCTGGGGGGGCAGCTAATTCACCCCTCCACTTT. Residues: CAIPGGAANSPLHF.

A few counts support this clone. This sequence joins TRBV18 and TRBJ1-3, with TRBD1 as a possible D gene (5 bases). In germline, CDR1 is KGHSH, CDR2 LQKENI. V lost 5 bases to trimming and J lost 0 bases, with 11 bases between them. The CDR3 loop spans 15 amino acids. Written as DNA, the CDR3 is TGTGCCAGCTCAGGGGCGATCGGCTCTGGAAACACCATATATTTT. Its protein is CASSGAIGSGNTIYF.

This rearrangement joins TRBV30 to TRBJ2-7; D is undetermined. This CDR3 is 11 amino acids long. Germline CDR1 and CDR2: GTSNPN and SVGIG (reference sequence). Trimming pared 5 bases from V and 3 bases from J, leaving 8 bases between. The CDR3 here is CAWGPYYEQYF. CDR3 sequence (DNA): TGTGCCTGGGGTCCCTACTACGAGCAGTACTTC.

The chain recombines TRBV4-3 with TRBJ2-1; D is possibly TRBD2 (5 bases). The CDR3 spans 15 residues. Germline lookup yields CDR1 LGHNA and CDR2 YSLEER. The V end was cut by 4 bases, the J end by 7 bases, with 17 bases between. Here the CDR3 reads CASSPRLAEINEQFF. The CDR3 DNA sequence: TGCGCCAGCAGCCCCAGGCTAGCAGAAATTAATGAGCAGTTCTTC.

The chain recombines TRBV20-1 with TRBJ1-1, with D possibly being TRBD1 (6 bases). Trimming took off 6 bases at V and 4 bases at J, with 27 bases between the two ends. This CDR3 has 17 amino acids. Germline V gene sequence: CDR1 DFQATT, CDR2 SNEGSKA (reference sequence). DNA for the CDR3: TGCAGTGCAAGTGCGGGCCCTACAGGGACGGGAGGCACTGAAGCTTTCTTT. It yields the protein CSASAGPTGTGGTEAFF.

The CDR3: CASSRQGTNQPQHF. CDR3 nucleotide sequence: TGTGCCAGCAGCCGGCAGGGAACCAATCAGCCCCAGCATTTT. This chain connects TRBV27 to TRBJ1-5, with D tentatively TRBD1 (5 bases). Germline assignment: CDR1 MNHEY and CDR2 SMNVEV (reference sequence). The CDR3 runs to 14 residues. V lost 6 bases, J lost 3 bases, and 12 bases lay in between.

This clone occurred once. The rearrangement uses TRBV6-5 and TRBJ2-3; the match to TRBD1 covers 7 bases. Germline V lookup: CDR1 MNHEY, CDR2 SVGAGI. CDR3 length: 16 residues. Germline trimming cut 4 bases from V and 3 bases from J; bases unmatched to any gene: 10. For the CDR3, the DNA is TGTGCCAGCAGTTCCCGCCACAGGGGCGCAACAGATACGCAGTATTTT. Its protein product is CASSSRHRGATDTQYF.

The genes are TRBV6-1 and TRBJ1-5, with 12 bases identical to TRBD1. This CDR3 comprises 17 residues. Germline V CDR1 and CDR2: MNHNS, SASEGT. V trimming: 3 bases; J trimming: 7 bases; junction bases outside the gene matches: 10. Here the CDR3 reads CASSDFGTGGAVQPQHF. The CDR3 DNA reads as TGTGCCAGCAGTGACTTTGGGACAGGGGGCGCGGTGCAGCCCCAGCATTTT.

CDR3 sequence: CASGLPTTVYNEQFF. In DNA, the CDR3 is TGTGCTAGTGGTTTGCCCACGACAGTCTACAATGAGCAGTTCTTC. The chain uses TRBV12-5 and TRBJ2-1, with D perhaps matching TRBD1 (5 bases). The CDR3 is made up of 15 amino acids. V was shortened by 2 bases and J by 3 bases, with 11 bases between the two germline ends. CDR1 LGHNT and CDR2 FRNRAP come from the germline V gene.

V is TRBV11-2 and J is TRBJ2-7; D is perhaps TRBD1 (6 bases). The V end was cut by 6 bases, the J end by 4 bases, with 19 bases between. The length of the CDR3 is 15 residues. Germline-derived CDR1 and CDR2 are SGHAT and FQNNGV. For the CDR3, the DNA is TGTGCCAGCAGTTTCGCCAACAGGGCCTCATACGAGCAGTACTTC. It codes for CASSFANRASYEQYF.

This chain connects TRBV10-2 to TRBJ1-3; perhaps TRBD1 as D (6 bases). Looked up from germline, CDR1 is WSHSY and CDR2 is SAAADI. V was pared by 6 bases and J by 4 bases, with 10 bases between. CDR3 length equals 13 residues. The CDR3 region has the DNA TGCGCCAGCAGGGACAGTTCGGGAAACACCATATATTTT. Translated, it gives CASRDSSGNTIYF.

This clone was picked up one time. The rearrangement links TRBV5-5 to TRBJ2-4, with 7 bases that match TRBD1. Germline CDR1 is SGHKS and CDR2 is YYEKEE (reference sequence). The CDR3 totals 15 residues. Trimming cost V 3 bases and J 3 bases; bases outside gene matches: 6. The CDR3 sequence: CASSSTGAYKNIQYF. CDR3 in DNA: TGTGCCAGCAGCTCAACAGGGGCGTACAAAAACATTCAGTACTTC.

This chain uses TRBV21-1 with TRBJ2-7; the DNA was not compared with TRBD2, the D call given in the table. TRBV21-1 is given as a pseudogene. The CDR3 consists of 11 residues. The CDR3: CASSKTNEQYF. The DNA of the CDR3 is TGTGCCAGCAGCAAAACTAACGAGCAGTACTTC.

The genes are TRBV7-8 and TRBJ2-1; possibly TRBD2 for D (6 bases). The V end lost 1 base, the J end lost 9 bases, and 16 bases lay between the germline ends. The CDR3 consists of 15 residues. The germline CDR1 and CDR2 sequences are SGHVS and FQNEAQ. The CDR3 region has the DNA TGTGCCAGCAGCTTAGAAGTAGCGGTGACAACTGAGCAGTTCTTC. Protein sequence: CASSLEVAVTTEQFF. Together with reference TRBV7-8 and TRBJ2-1, the CDR3 gives the full variable domain: GAGVSQSPRYKVAKRGQDVALRCDPISGHVSLFWYQQALGQGPEFLTYFQNEAQLDKSGLPSDRFFAERPEGSVSTLKIQRTQQEDSAVYLCASSLEVAVTTEQFFGPGTRLTVL.

On this clone: The same CDR3 arises from other DNA sequences in this sample as well. This sequence joins TRBV10-1 and TRBJ1-1, with 7 bases that match TRBD1. This CDR3 spans 13 amino acids. Germline V gene sequence: CDR1 WNHNN, CDR2 SYGVQD (reference sequence). Trimming at V came to 6 bases and at J to 0 bases, leaving 1 base not matched to a gene. Here the CDR3 DNA reads TGCGCCAGCAGACAGGGGCTGAACACTGAAGCTTTCTTT. Protein sequence: CASRQGLNTEAFF.

V usage is TRBV7-6 and J usage is TRBJ2-7; possibly TRBD2 for D (6 bases). CDR1 is SGHVS and CDR2 is FNYEAQ in the germline V gene. The length of the CDR3 is 15 residues. V lost 1 base and J lost 1, with 11 bases in between. The CDR3 region has the DNA TGTGCCAGCAGCTTAGGCGGGGCGGGGTCCTACGAGCAGTACTTC. This sequence encodes CASSLGGAGSYEQYF.

V and J are TRBV7-2 and TRBJ2-1; 9 bases are a match to TRBD2. This CDR3 has 14 residues. V dropped 2 bases and J dropped 10; count of bases not matched to a gene: 6. Germline V gives CDR1 SGHTA, CDR2 FQGNSA. Here the CDR3 DNA reads TGTGCCAGCAGCTTATTGCGGGGGGGCAGGGAGCAGTTCTTC. Translating gives CASSLLRGGREQFF.

This clone has more than one count but fewer than ten. V and J are TRBV4-1 and TRBJ2-1; no clear D gene. V was shortened by 4 bases and J by 7 bases, with 17 bases between the two germline ends. Per germline, CDR1 MGHRA and CDR2 YSYEKL. The CDR3 runs to 15 residues. Here the CDR3 DNA reads TGCGCCAGCAGCCCCTTGGCGAGGTCTGCAAATGAGCAGTTCTTC. It yields the protein CASSPLARSANEQFF.

The CDR3 DNA follows: TGTGCCTGGTCATCCGGGACAGGGGATGGTGAGCAGTACTTC. It specifies CAWSSGTGDGEQYF. This sequence joins TRBV30 and TRBJ2-7; 10 nucleotides line up with TRBD1. CDR1 GTSNPN and CDR2 SVGIG come from the germline V gene (reference sequence). V was pared by 5 bases and J by 7 bases, with 11 bases of the junction left unmatched. The CDR3 runs to 14 residues.

This clone was detected only a few times. The chain couples TRBV18 to TRBJ1-1; TRBD1 agrees at 8 bases. CDR1 and CDR2 from the germline V gene are KGHSH and LQKENI. V gave up 2 bases and J gave up 6 bases; unmatched junction bases: 5. The CDR3 contains 14 residues. The CDR3 DNA reads as TGTGCCAGCTCACCATTGGACAGGGACGCTGAAGCTTTCTTT. This translates into CASSPLDRDAEAFF. Supplemented by reference TRBV18 and TRBJ1-1, the full variable domain reads NAGVMQNPRHLVRRRGQEARLRCSPMKGHSHVYWYRQLPEEGLKFMVYLQKENIIDESGMPKERFSAEFPKEGPSILRIQQVVRGDSAAYFCASSPLDRDAEAFFGQGTRLTVV.

The table lists this clone with a count of one. The DNA of the CDR3 is TGTGCCAGCAGACAGGACCTCACCGGGGAGCTGTTTTTT. Encoded protein: CASRQDLTGELFF. V is TRBV28 and J is TRBJ2-2, with D maybe TRBD1 (5 bases). Germline assignment: CDR1 MDHEN and CDR2 SYDVKM. This CDR3 spans 13 amino acids. V was clipped by 6 bases and J by 4 bases, with 9 bases between them.

This sequence joins TRBV20-1 and TRBJ2-5; TRBD2 is a possible D gene (6 bases). V lost 3 bases, J lost 4 bases, and 18 bases lay in between. The CDR3 is 15 amino acids. CDR1 DFQATT and CDR2 SNEGSKA come from the germline V gene (reference sequence). Here the CDR3 DNA reads TGCAGTGCTAGTACCGGGACTCCTCTTGGAGAGACCCAGTACTTC. Its translation is CSASTGTPLGETQYF.

A single count supports this clone. The chain combines TRBV28 with TRBJ1-2; the D gene is possibly TRBD1 (6 bases). CDR1 is MDHEN, CDR2 SYDVKM, per germline. The CDR3 is 13 residues long. Between the trimmed V and J ends, which lost 6 bases and 0 bases, there was a span of 8 bases. CDR3 sequence reads: CASRDSTNYGYTF. The CDR3 DNA reads as TGTGCCAGCAGGGACAGCACTAACTATGGCTACACCTTC.

V and J are TRBV9 and TRBJ2-2; 9 positions match TRBD1. The length of the CDR3 is 17 residues. The germline gives CDR1 SGDLS, CDR2 YYNGEE. Germline trimming cut 1 base from V and 5 bases from J; bases unmatched to any gene: 9. CDR3 DNA: TGTGCCAGCAGCGTACAGACAGGGGGAGGGAAGACCGGGGAGCTGTTTTTT. It specifies CASSVQTGGGKTGELFF. Together with reference TRBV9 and TRBJ2-2, the CDR3 gives the full variable domain: DSGVTQTPKHLITATGQRVTLRCSPRSGDLSVYWYQQSLDQGLQFLIQYYNGEERAKGNILERFSAQQFPDLHSELNLSSLELGDSALYFCASSVQTGGGKTGELFFGEGSRLTVL.

The gene calls are TRBV5-1 and TRBJ2-1, with TRBD1 as a possible D gene (5 bases). The CDR3 runs 14 residues. V was pared by 1 base and J by 8 bases, with 13 bases between. The germline gives CDR1 SGHRS, CDR2 YFSETQ. In DNA, the CDR3 is TGCGCCAGCAGCTTGAACCCACAGGCGGATGAGCAGTTCTTC. It encodes CASSLNPQADEQFF.